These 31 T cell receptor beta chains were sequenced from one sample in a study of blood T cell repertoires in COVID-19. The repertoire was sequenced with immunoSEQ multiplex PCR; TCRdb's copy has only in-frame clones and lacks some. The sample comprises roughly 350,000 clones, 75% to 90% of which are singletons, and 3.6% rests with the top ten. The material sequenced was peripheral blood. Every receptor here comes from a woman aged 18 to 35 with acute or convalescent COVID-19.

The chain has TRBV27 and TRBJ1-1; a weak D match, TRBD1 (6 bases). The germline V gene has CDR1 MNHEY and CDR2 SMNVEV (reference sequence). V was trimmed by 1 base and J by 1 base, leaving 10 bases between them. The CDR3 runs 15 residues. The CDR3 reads CASSLYREQNTEAFF. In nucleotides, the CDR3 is TGTGCCAGCAGTTTATACAGGGAACAGAACACTGAAGCTTTCTTT.

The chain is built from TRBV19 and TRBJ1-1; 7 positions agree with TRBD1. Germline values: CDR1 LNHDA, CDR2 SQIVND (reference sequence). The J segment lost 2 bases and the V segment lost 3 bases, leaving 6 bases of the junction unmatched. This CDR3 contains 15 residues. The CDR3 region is CASSIQGDLNTEAFF. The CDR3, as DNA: TGTGCCAGTAGTATTCAGGGGGACCTAAACACTGAAGCTTTCTTT.

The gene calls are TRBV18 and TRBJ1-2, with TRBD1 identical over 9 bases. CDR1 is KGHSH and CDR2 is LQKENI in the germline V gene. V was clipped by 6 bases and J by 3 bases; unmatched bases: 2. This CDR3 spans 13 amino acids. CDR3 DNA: TGTGCCAGCTCGCGACAGGGGGACTATGGCTACACCTTC. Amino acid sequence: CASSRQGDYGYTF.

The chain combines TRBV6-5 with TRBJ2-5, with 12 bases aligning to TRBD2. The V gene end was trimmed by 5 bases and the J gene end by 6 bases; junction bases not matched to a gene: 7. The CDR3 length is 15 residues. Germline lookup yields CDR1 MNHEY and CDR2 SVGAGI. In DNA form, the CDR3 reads TGTGCCAGCAGTACGACTAGCGGGAGCAGGCAGACCCAGTACTTC. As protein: CASSTTSGSRQTQYF.

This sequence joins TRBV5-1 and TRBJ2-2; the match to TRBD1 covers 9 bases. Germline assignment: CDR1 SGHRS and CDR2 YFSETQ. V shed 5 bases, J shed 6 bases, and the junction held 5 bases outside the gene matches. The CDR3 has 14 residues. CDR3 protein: CASRWGQGPGELFF. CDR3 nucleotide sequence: TGCGCCAGCAGATGGGGACAGGGACCCGGGGAGCTGTTTTTT.

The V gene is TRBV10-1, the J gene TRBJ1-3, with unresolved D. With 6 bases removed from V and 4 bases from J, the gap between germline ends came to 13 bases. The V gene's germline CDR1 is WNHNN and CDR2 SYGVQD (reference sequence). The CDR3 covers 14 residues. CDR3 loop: CASRIYKQGNTIYF. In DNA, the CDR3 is TGCGCCAGCAGAATCTACAAACAGGGAAACACCATATATTTT.

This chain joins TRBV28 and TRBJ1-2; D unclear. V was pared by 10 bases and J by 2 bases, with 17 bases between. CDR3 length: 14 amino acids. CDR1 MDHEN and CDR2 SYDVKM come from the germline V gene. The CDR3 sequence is CATRETALNYGYTF. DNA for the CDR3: TGTGCCACGCGGGAGACCGCTTTGAACTATGGCTACACCTTC.

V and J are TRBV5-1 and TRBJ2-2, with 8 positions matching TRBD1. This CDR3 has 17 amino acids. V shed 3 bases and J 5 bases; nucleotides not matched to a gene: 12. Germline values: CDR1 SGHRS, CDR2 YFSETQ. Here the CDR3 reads CASSWGQEARRTGELFF. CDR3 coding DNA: TGCGCCAGCAGCTGGGGACAGGAAGCAAGGAGGACCGGGGAGCTGTTTTTT.

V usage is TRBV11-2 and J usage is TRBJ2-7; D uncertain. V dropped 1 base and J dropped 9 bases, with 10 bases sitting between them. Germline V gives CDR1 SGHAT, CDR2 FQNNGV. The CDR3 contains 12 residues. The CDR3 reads CASSLADNWQYF. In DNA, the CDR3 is TGTGCCAGCAGCTTAGCCGATAACTGGCAGTACTTC.

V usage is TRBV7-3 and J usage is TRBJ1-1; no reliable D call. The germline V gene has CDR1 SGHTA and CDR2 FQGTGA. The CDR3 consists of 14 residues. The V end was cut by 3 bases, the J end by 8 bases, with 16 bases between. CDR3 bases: TGTGCCAGCAGCTTTGAGGGCGCAGCGGTCGAAGCTTTCTTT. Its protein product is CASSFEGAAVEAFF.

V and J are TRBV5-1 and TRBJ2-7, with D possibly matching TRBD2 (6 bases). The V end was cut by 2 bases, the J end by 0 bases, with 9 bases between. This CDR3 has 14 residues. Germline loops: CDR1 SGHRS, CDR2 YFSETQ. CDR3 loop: CASSFGGSSYEQYF. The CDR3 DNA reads TGCGCCAGCAGCTTCGGGGGTTCCTCCTACGAGCAGTACTTC.

DNA of the CDR3: TGTGCTGCCCCCGGGGGGTGGAAGACCCAGTACTTC. Translating it yields CAAPGGWKTQYF. V and J are TRBV12-5 and TRBJ2-5; 7 nucleotides line up with TRBD2. Germline V CDR1 and CDR2: LGHNT, FRNRAP. With V trimmed by 11 bases and J by 6 bases, 9 bases remained unmatched. The CDR3 sequence is 12 residues long.

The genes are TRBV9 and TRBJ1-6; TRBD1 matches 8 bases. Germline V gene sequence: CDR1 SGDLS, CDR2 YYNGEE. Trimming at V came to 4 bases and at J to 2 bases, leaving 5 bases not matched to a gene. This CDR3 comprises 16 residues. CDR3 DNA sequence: TGTGCCAGCAGCACGCCGACAGGGGCCTATAATTCACCCCTCCACTTT. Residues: CASSTPTGAYNSPLHF.

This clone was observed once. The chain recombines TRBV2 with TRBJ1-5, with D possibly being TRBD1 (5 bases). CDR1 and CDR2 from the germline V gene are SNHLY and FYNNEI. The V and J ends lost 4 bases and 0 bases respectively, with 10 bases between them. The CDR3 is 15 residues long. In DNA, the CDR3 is TGTGCCAGCAGTGGAAGGGGTAATAGCAATCAGCCCCAGCATTTT. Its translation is CASSGRGNSNQPQHF.

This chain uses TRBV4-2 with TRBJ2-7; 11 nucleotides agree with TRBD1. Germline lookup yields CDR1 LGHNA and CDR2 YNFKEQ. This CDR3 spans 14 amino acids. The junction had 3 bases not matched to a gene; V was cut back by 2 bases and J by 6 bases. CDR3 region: CASSQRTGGAEQYF. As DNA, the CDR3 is TGTGCCAGCAGCCAACGGACAGGGGGCGCCGAGCAGTACTTC.

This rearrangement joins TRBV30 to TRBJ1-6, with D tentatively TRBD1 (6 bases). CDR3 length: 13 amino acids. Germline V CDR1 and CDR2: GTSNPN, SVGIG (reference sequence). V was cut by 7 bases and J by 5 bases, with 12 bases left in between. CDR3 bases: TGTGCCTCAGGGGAGGGAAATAATTCACCCCTCCACTTT. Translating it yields CASGEGNNSPLHF.

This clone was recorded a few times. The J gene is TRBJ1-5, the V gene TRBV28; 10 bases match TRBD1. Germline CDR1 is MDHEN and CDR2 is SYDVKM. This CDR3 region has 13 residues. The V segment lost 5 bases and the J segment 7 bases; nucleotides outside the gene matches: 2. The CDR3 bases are TGTGCCAGCAGTCAGACAGGGGGCCAGCCCCAGCATTTT. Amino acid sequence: CASSQTGGQPQHF.

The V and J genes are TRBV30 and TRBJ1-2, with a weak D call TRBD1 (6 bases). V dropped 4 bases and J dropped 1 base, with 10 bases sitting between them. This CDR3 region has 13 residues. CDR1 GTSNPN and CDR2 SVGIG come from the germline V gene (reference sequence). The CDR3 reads CAWTPDSNYGYTF. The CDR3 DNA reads TGTGCCTGGACCCCGGACAGTAACTATGGCTACACCTTC.

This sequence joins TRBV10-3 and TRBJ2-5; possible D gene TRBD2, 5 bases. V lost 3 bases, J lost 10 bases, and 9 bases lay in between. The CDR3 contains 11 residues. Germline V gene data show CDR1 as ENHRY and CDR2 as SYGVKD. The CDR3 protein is CAISDGRDQYF. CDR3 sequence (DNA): TGTGCCATCAGTGATGGCCGGGACCAGTACTTC.

CDR3 in DNA: TGTGCCAGCAGCTTCGGGACAGGGTGGGCTGAAGCTTTCTTT. Its protein product is CASSFGTGWAEAFF. The chain recombines TRBV7-9 with TRBJ1-1; 9 nucleotides line up with TRBD1. The junction had 5 bases not matched to a gene; V was cut back by 3 bases and J by 6 bases. The CDR3 consists of 14 residues. The germline gives CDR1 SEHNR, CDR2 FQNEAQ (reference sequence).

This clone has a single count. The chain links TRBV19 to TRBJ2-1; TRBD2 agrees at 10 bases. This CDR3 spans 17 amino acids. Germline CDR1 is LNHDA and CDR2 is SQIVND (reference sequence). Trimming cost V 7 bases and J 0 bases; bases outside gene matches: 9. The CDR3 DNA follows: TGTGCCAGTAAGGAGACTAGCGGGTCGAGCTCCTACAATGAGCAGTTCTTC. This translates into CASKETSGSSSYNEQFF.

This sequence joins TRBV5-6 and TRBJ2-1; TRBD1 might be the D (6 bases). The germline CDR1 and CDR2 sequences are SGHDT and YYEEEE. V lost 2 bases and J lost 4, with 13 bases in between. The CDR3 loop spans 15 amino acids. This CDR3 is CASSFIRTGYNEQFF. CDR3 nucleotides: TGTGCCAGCAGCTTCATTCGAACAGGGTACAATGAGCAGTTCTTC.

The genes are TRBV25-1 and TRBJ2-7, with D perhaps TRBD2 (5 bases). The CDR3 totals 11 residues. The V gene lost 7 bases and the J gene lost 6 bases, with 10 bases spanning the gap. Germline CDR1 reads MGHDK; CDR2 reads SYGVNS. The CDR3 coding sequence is TGTGCCAGCAATCGAGGGTCCGAGCAGTACTTC. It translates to CASNRGSEQYF.

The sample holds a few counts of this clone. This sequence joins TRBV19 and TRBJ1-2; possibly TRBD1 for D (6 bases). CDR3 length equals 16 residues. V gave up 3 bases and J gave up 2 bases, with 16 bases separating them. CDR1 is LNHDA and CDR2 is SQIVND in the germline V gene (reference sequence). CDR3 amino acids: CASSIPRTAVNYGYTF. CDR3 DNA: TGTGCCAGTAGTATCCCCAGGACAGCGGTGAACTATGGCTACACCTTC.

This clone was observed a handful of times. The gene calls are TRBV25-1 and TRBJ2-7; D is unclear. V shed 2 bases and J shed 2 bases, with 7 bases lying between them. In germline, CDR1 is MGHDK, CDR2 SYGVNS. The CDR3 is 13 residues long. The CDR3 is CASSETTTYEQYF. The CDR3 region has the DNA TGTGCCAGCAGTGAAACTACAACCTACGAGCAGTACTTC.

As DNA, the CDR3 is TGTGCCAGCAGTCTATCCCCCGGGACTAGCGGGGTCAATGAGCAGTTCTTC. Translating gives CASSLSPGTSGVNEQFF. The chain recombines TRBV6-6 with TRBJ2-1; 13 bases map to TRBD2. In germline, CDR1 is MNHNY, CDR2 SVGAGI (reference sequence). This CDR3 contains 17 residues. Losses at the gene ends were 5 bases for V and 6 bases for J; bases not matched to a gene: 10.

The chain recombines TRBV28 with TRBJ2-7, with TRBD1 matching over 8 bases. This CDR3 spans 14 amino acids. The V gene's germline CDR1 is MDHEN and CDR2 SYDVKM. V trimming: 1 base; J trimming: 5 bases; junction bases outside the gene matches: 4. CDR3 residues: CASSLFRGPNEQYF. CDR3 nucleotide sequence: TGTGCCAGCAGTTTATTCAGGGGGCCCAACGAGCAGTACTTC. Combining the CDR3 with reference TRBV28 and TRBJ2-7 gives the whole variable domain DVKVTQSSRYLVKRTGEKVFLECVQDMDHENMFWYRQDPGLGLRLIYFSYDVKMKEKGDIPEGYSVSREKKERFSLILESASTNQTSMYLCASSLFRGPNEQYFGPGTRLTVT.

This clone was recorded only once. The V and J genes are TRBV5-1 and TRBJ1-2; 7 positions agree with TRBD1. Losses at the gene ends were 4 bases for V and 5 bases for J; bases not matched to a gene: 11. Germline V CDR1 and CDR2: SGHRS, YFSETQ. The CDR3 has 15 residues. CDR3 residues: CASSPLTGAEYGYTF. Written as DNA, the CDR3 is TGCGCCAGCAGCCCTTTAACAGGGGCAGAATATGGCTACACCTTC.

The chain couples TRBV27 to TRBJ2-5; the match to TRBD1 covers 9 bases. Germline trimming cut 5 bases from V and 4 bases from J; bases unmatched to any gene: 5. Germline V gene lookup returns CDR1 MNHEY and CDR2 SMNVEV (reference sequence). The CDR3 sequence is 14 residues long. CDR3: CASSQTGGLETQYF. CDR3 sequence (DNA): TGTGCCAGCAGTCAAACAGGGGGCCTAGAGACCCAGTACTTC.

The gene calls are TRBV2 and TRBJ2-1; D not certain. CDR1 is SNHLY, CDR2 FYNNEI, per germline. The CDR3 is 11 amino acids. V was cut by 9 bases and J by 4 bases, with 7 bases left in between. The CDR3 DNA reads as TGTGCCAGTCTAACTTACAATGAGCAGTTCTTC. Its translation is CASLTYNEQFF. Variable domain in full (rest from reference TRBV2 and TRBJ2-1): EPEVTQTPSHQVTQMGQEVILRCVPISNHLYFYWYRQILGQKVEFLVSFYNNEISEKSEIFDDQFSVERPDGSNFTLKIRSTKLEDSAMYFCASLTYNEQFFGPGTRLTVL.

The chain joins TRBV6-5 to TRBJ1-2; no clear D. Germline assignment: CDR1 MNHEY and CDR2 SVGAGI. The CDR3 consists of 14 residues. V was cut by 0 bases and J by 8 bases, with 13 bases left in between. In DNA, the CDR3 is TGTGCCAGCAGTTACTCTAAGGGAGTTGGAGGCTACACCTTC. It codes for CASSYSKGVGGYTF.